Listed below are T cell receptor beta chains from one sample, sequenced in a study of T-cell reconstitution after alpha-beta-depleted transplantation in children. Each CDR3 protein gets one entry after TCRdb re-called the PCR reads with MiXCR. The sample lists about 610,000 distinct CDR3 sequences, roughly a tenth occurring once. Sequencing was performed on PBMCs from the stem cell graft donor, taken from the stem cell graft. All receptors come from a human donor who donated a stem cell graft to a child with acute myeloid leukemia. Both conserved end residues are part of each CDR3. D genes are given only for firm matches. The listing skips clone size in some rows; elsewhere it reads once, few, many or a size class.

j_call	clone_size	v_call	d_call	cdr3_nt	cdr3_aa
TRBJ2-3	many	TRBV12-3/TRBV12-4	TRBD2	TGTGCCAGCAGTTCCCACCCTAGCGGGATCAAGGATACGCAGTATTTT	CASSSHPSGIKDTQYF
TRBJ2-5	.	TRBV5-1	TRBD2	TGCGCCAGCACCCGGGGGGGTTGGCTCCTGGAGGGGGAGACCCAGTACTTC	CASTRGGWLLEGETQYF
TRBJ2-6	few	TRBV5-1	.	TGCGCCAGCAGCGCGGACGGCTTCTCTGGGGCCAACGTCCTGACTTTC	CASSADGFSGANVLTF
TRBJ2-1	.	TRBV12-3/TRBV12-4	.	TGTGCCAGCAGTTTTGTAAGAACCAGTTATGAGCAGTTCTTC	CASSFVRTSYEQFF
TRBJ2-3	few	TRBV20-1	.	TGCAGTGCTGTAACAGGGAGGGATACGCAGTATTTT	CSAVTGRDTQYF
TRBJ2-1	many	TRBV5-1	TRBD1	TGCGCCAGCAGCTTACAGGGGTTCAGTTACAATGAGCAGTTCTTC	CASSLQGFSYNEQFF
TRBJ2-1	few	TRBV20-1	TRBD2	TGCAGTGCTCCCGGGACTAGCAGGGACTACAATGAGCAGTTCTTC	CSAPGTSRDYNEQFF
TRBJ2-3	many	TRBV20-1	.	TGCAGTGCTAGTAGGTCTGTGGGCACAGATACGCAGTATTTT	CSASRSVGTDTQYF
TRBJ2-7	many	TRBV5-5	.	TGTGCCAGCAGCCCGACGGGAAGGGACTACGAGCAGTACTTC	CASSPTGRDYEQYF
TRBJ1-2	few	TRBV28	.	TGTGCCAGCAGTTCCGGGACCAACGATGGCTACACCTTC	CASSSGTNDGYTF
TRBJ2-5	few	TRBV27	.	TGTGCCAGCAGTTTGATCTTAGGGGAGACCCAGTACTTC	CASSLILGETQYF
TRBJ2-5	.	TRBV12-3/TRBV12-4	TRBD2	TGTGCCAGCAGCTACTCAGCTAGCGGGAGTTTTCGGGAGACCCAGTACTTC	CASSYSASGSFRETQYF
TRBJ2-7	.	TRBV7-2	TRBD2	TGTGCCAGCAGCTTAGGCTCGGGAGGGCTACCCGAGCAGTACTTC	CASSLGSGGLPEQYF
TRBJ1-1	few	TRBV7-3	.	TGTGCCAGCAGCCTCACAGGTCCACACGAAGCTTTCTTT	CASSLTGPHEAFF
TRBJ2-1	many	TRBV12-3/TRBV12-4	TRBD2	TGTGCCAGCAGTTACCCCGGGACTAGCGATGAGCAGTTCTTC	CASSYPGTSDEQFF
TRBJ2-7	many	TRBV12-3/TRBV12-4	.	TGTGCCAGCAGCGGAGACAGACCCTACGAGCAGTACTTC	CASSGDRPYEQYF
TRBJ2-1	few	TRBV7-9	TRBD1	TGTGCCAGCAGCCCGAGGGGGCTCCAGGATACCGAGCAGTTCTTC	CASSPRGLQDTEQFF
TRBJ2-3	few	TRBV5-1	TRBD2	TGCGCCAGCAGCTTTACGGGAGGGTCCACAGATACGCAGTATTTT	CASSFTGGSTDTQYF
TRBJ2-5	.	TRBV3-1	TRBD1	TGTGCCAGCAGCCAGCGACTCCCACAGGGGGAGACCCAGTACTTC	CASSQRLPQGETQYF
TRBJ2-1	many	TRBV27	.	TGTGCCAGCAGTTTGAGAGGAAAGCAGTTCTTC	CASSLRGKQFF
TRBJ1-6	many	TRBV20-1	TRBD1	TGCAGTGCTAGCTCAGGGGGTCAATCACCCCTCCACTTT	CSASSGGQSPLHF
TRBJ2-7	.	TRBV7-2	.	TGTGCCAGCAGCTTGGACGCCGAGCAGTACTTC	CASSLDAEQYF
TRBJ1-1	few	TRBV15	.	TGTGCCACCAGCAGGAGGGGGGTTAACACTGAAGCTTTCTTT	CATSRRGVNTEAFF
TRBJ1-1	few	TRBV10-3	.	TGTGCCATCAGTGAGTCGAGAGGGGCCGGCGATGAAGCTTTCTTT	CAISESRGAGDEAFF
TRBJ1-1	many	TRBV15	TRBD1	TGTGCCACCAGCAGGGACAGGGGATACACTGAAGCTTTCTTT	CATSRDRGYTEAFF
TRBJ2-7	few	TRBV6-5	.	TGTGCCAGCAGCCTTGGGGGGGCAGGGGGCGTTTACGAGCAGTACTTC	CASSLGGAGGVYEQYF
TRBJ2-1	few	TRBV4-2	TRBD2	TGTGCCAGCAGCCCGGCCGGGGGGACCTTCCTCAATGAGCAGTTCTTC	CASSPAGGTFLNEQFF
TRBJ2-7	.	TRBV12-3/TRBV12-4	.	TGTGCCAGCAGTTTAGCGGGTCCACACTACGAGCAGTACTTC	CASSLAGPHYEQYF
TRBJ1-1	.	TRBV18	.	TGTGCCAGCTCACCACTACACAGGGAAACTGAAGCTTTCTTT	CASSPLHRETEAFF
TRBJ2-5	few	TRBV29-1	TRBD1	TGCAGCGTTGGGGGACAGGGATTAGGAGAGACCCAGTACTTC	CSVGGQGLGETQYF
TRBJ2-1	few	TRBV5-8	TRBD2	TGTGCCAGCAGCTTGTTAGTTAGCGGGAGAGGCAATGAGCAGTTCTTC	CASSLLVSGRGNEQFF
TRBJ2-7	few	TRBV6-5	TRBD2	TGTGCCAGCAGTTACTCGACTAGCGGAACCTACGAGCAGTACTTC	CASSYSTSGTYEQYF
TRBJ2-3	few	TRBV12-3/TRBV12-4	.	TGTGCCAGCAGTTTGGGGGGTCGGGATGGAACAGATACGCAGTATTTT	CASSLGGRDGTDTQYF
TRBJ1-1	.	TRBV12-3/TRBV12-4	.	TGTGCCAGCAGCCAAAGCCCGGTTACTGAAGCTTTCTTT	CASSQSPVTEAFF
TRBJ2-1	.	TRBV10-2	TRBD2	TGCGCCAGCACCTCTCTGGACGGCGGGAGTTCATACAATGAGCAGTTCTTC	CASTSLDGGSSYNEQFF
TRBJ1-5	.	TRBV29-1	.	TGCAGCGTTGACTGGGGGAATCAGCCCCAGCATTTT	CSVDWGNQPQHF
TRBJ2-7	few	TRBV11-1	TRBD2	TGTGCCAGCAGTTCTGGACCGGGACTAGCGGGACTATACTCCTACGAGCAGTACTTC	CASSSGPGLAGLYSYEQYF
TRBJ2-7	.	TRBV20-1	TRBD2	TGCAGTGCTAGTCCCCTCCGCGGGAGGGCCGACGAGCAGTACTTC	CSASPLRGRADEQYF
TRBJ2-1	many	TRBV12-3/TRBV12-4	.	TGTGCCAGCACTCAGACTGATTCCTACAATGAGCAGTTCTTC	CASTQTDSYNEQFF
TRBJ2-5	few	TRBV11-2	.	TGTGCCAGCAGCTTATTTGAGGGTCTTCAAGAGACCCAGTACTTC	CASSLFEGLQETQYF
TRBJ2-7	many	TRBV7-3	.	TGTGCCAGCAGCTCGACAGGTTCGCCCTACGAGCAGTACTTC	CASSSTGSPYEQYF
TRBJ2-2	.	TRBV29-1	.	TGCAGCGTTGAAATAAGTATGCGGGGCGGGGAGCTGTTTTTT	CSVEISMRGGELFF
TRBJ2-1	many	TRBV15	.	TGTGCCACCAGCGTTGAGGGAGTCGGGGGGCATGAGCAGTTCTTC	CATSVEGVGGHEQFF
TRBJ2-5	many	TRBV7-3	.	TGTGCCAGCAGCTCCGGGACCCATGAGACCCAGTACTTC	CASSSGTHETQYF
TRBJ2-1	many	TRBV20-1	TRBD2	TGCAGTGCTAGAAGCCGGGGTCGCGGGGGCTCCTACAATGAGCAGTTCTTC	CSARSRGRGGSYNEQFF
TRBJ2-7	many	TRBV6-1	.	TGTGCCAGCATCCTCCGGGACCGGGCGTACTTC	CASILRDRAYF
TRBJ2-4	.	TRBV12-3/TRBV12-4	TRBD1	TGTGCCAGCAGGGACAGGTTTCTAGCCAAAAACATTCAGTACTTC	CASRDRFLAKNIQYF
TRBJ1-1	.	TRBV6-1	TRBD1	TGTGCCAGCAGGAAACAGGGGGGGGACACTGAAGCTTTCTTT	CASRKQGGDTEAFF
TRBJ1-1	many	TRBV29-1	.	TGCAGCTTCAGGAGGGGCGGGAACACTGAAGCTTTCTTT	CSFRRGGNTEAFF